This T cell receptor beta chain was identified in a study of CD8+CD57+ T cells in acquired aplastic anemia. Turning to the study itself: DNA per sorted CD4+ or CD8+ sample ranged roughly 0.17 to 27.4 ug, averaging 3.2 ug.

Profiles of TCR beta VDJ and CDR3 were generated from a genomic DNA template. In TCRdb, the reads were re-called with MiXCR into one record per CDR3 protein. Of 150,000 to 200,000 distinct CDR3 sequences listed, 47% are singletons. This clonotype has a count of ten or more. As yet, its antigen is unknown. The authors sequenced patients whose flow cytometry had shown CD8+CD57+ cell expansion. Each patient had severe acquired aplastic anemia. V lost 0 bases and J lost 0; bases outside the gene matches: 4. The CDR3 is made up of 16 amino acids. Germline lookup yields CDR1 MGHRA and CDR2 YSYEKL. Study-wide points: About 30 was the count of CD8+ CDR3 sequences that patients shared with controls. With respect to CD8+ Simpson's diversity, patients and controls did not differ significantly.

The chain employs TRBV4-1 and TRBJ1-2, with 7 bases matching TRBD1. This sequence was found in a human donor with aplastic anemia. The specimen was sorted CD4+, CD8+, or CD8+CD57+ T cells (not recorded which) from PBMCs. CDR3 sequence reads: CASSQEGQPPNYGYTF. CDR3 bases: TGCGCCAGCAGCCAAGAGGGACAGCCCCCTAACTATGGCTACACCTTC.